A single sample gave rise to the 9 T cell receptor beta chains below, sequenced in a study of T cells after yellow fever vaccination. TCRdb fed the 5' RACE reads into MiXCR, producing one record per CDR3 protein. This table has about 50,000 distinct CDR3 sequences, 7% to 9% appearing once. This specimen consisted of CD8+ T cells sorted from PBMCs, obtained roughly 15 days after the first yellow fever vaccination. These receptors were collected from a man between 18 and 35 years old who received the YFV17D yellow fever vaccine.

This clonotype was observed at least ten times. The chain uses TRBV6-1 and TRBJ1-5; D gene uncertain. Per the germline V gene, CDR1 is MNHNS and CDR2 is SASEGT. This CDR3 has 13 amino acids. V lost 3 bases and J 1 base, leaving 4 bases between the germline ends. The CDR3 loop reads CASSDGSNQPQHF. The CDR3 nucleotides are TGTGCCAGCAGTGATGGGAGCAATCAGCCCCAGCATTTT.

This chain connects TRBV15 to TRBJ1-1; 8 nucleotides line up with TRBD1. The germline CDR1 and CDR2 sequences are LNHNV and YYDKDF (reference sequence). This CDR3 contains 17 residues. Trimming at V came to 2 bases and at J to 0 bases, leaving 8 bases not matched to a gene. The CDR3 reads CATSRITGGPLNTEAFF. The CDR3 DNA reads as TGTGCCACCAGCAGAATTACAGGGGGGCCTCTGAACACTGAAGCTTTCTTT.

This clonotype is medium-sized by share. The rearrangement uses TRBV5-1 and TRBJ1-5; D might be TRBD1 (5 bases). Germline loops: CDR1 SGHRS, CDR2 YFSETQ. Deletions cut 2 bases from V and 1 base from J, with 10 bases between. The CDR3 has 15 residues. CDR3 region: CASSFTGSSNQPQHF. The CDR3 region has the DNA TGCGCCAGCAGCTTTACAGGCTCGAGCAATCAGCCCCAGCATTTT.

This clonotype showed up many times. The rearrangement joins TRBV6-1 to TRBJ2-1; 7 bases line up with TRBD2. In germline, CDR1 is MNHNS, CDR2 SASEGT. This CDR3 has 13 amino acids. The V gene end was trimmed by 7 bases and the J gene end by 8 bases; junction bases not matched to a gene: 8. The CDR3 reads CASIAPGRDEQFF. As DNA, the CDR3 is TGTGCCAGCATTGCCCCAGGGAGGGATGAGCAGTTCTTC.

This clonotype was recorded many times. The CDR3 DNA sequence: TGTGCCAGCAGTTTAGCCCCCCTGGCCCAGGCGAACATTCAGTACTTC. Amino acid sequence: CASSLAPLAQANIQYF. This chain connects TRBV12-3 or TRBV12-4 to TRBJ2-4; no definite D call. The CDR3 consists of 16 residues. The ends were cut back, 0 bases at V and 7 bases at J, with 16 bases in the middle.

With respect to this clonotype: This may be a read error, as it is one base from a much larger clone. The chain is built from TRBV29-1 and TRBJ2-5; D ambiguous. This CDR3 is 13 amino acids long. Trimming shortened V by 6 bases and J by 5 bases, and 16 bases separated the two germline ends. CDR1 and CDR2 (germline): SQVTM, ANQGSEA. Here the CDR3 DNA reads TGCAGCGTCGGACCCCCCCTTCATGAGACCCAGTACTTC. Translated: CSVGPPLHETQYF. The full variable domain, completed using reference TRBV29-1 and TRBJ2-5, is SAVISQKPSRDICQRGTSLTIQCQVDSQVTMMFWYRQQPGQSLTLIATANQGSEATYESGFVIDKFPISRPNLTFSTLTVSNMSPEDSSIYLCSVGPPLHETQYFGPGTRLLVL.

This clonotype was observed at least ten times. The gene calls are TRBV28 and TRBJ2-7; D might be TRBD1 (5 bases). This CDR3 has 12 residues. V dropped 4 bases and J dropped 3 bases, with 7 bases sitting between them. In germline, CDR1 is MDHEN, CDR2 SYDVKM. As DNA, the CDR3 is TGTGCCAGCAGTTCAGACAGCTACGAGCAGTACGTC. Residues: CASSSDSYEQYV.

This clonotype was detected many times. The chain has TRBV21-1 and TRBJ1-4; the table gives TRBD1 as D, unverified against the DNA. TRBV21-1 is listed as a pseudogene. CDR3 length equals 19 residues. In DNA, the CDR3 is TGTGCCAGCAGCAAAACGGTCCGGGGAGGACAAGCAACTAATGAAAAACTGTTTTTT. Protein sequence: CASSKTVRGGQATNEKLFF.

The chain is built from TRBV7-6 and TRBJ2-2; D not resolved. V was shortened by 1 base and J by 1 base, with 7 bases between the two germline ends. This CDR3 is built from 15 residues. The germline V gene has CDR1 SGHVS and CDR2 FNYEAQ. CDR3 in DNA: TGTGCCAGCAGCTTAGATGCTTGGAACACCGGGGAGCTGTTTTTT. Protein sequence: CASSLDAWNTGELFF.